Listed below are T cell receptor beta chains from one sample, sequenced in a study of blood T cell repertoires in COVID-19. Profiling relied on immunoSEQ multiplex PCR, and the TCRdb table lists in-frame clones only, not all of them. The sample has around 470,000 clones, about 91% seen once; the top ten hold approximately 0.9%. Specimen: peripheral blood. The receptors originated from a man aged 18 to 30 with COVID-19, enrolled during active disease. Each CDR3 is given with its conserved first and last residue. The order of the fields is D gene, J gene, clone size, V gene, CDR3 protein, CDR3 DNA. D genes are given only for firm matches. Size is stated for part of the rows, as once, few or many counts, or as a class when the clone is expanded.

>-|TRBJ2-1|-|TRBV5-4
CASSSGGNPNEQFF
TGTGCCAGCAGCTCTGGAGGGAATCCGAATGAGCAGTTCTTC
>-|TRBJ2-3|once|TRBV7-3
CASSLTPGLSTDTQYF
TGTGCCAGCAGCTTAACCCCAGGGCTCAGCACAGATACGCAGTATTTT
>-|TRBJ2-7|once|TRBV27
CASSLSASSYEQYF
TGTGCCAGCAGTTTATCGGCTAGCTCCTACGAGCAGTACTTC
>-|TRBJ1-1|once|TRBV5-5
CASSLYAGEAFF
TGTGCCAGCAGCTTGTATGCAGGTGAAGCTTTCTTT
>-|TRBJ2-4|once|TRBV27
CASSTTLAKNIQYF
TGTGCCAGCAGCACAACCTTAGCCAAAAACATTCAGTACTTC
>-|TRBJ1-2|-|TRBV28
CASRRWGQLLNYGYTF
TGTGCCAGCAGGAGGTGGGGCCAGCTATTGAACTATGGCTACACCTTC
>TRBD1|TRBJ1-6|-|TRBV2
CASSPSTGVRSPLHF
TGTGCCAGCAGTCCCAGTACAGGGGTGAGATCACCCCTCCACTTT
>-|TRBJ1-4|-|TRBV29-1
CSVLGGRANEKLFF
TGCAGCGTTCTTGGGGGGAGGGCTAATGAAAAACTGTTTTTT
>-|TRBJ1-1|-|TRBV24-1
CATSGSGPEAFF
TGTGCCACCAGTGGATCAGGGCCCGAAGCTTTCTTT
>-|TRBJ2-7|-|TRBV4-1
CASSQGGGHEQYF
TGCGCCAGCAGCCAAGGGGGGGGGCACGAGCAGTACTTC
>-|TRBJ2-7|many|TRBV27
CASSLGLYYEQYF
TGTGCCAGCAGTTTAGGGCTCTACTACGAGCAGTACTTC
>TRBD2|TRBJ2-5|-|TRBV6-5
CASRPSGRAQETQYF
TGTGCCAGCAGACCTAGCGGGAGGGCCCAAGAGACCCAGTACTTC
>-|TRBJ2-7|-|TRBV3-1/TRBV3-2
CASGRGYEQYF
TGTGCCAGCGGGCGGGGTTACGAGCAGTACTTC
>-|TRBJ2-3|-|TRBV24-1
CATAGQYTDTQYF
TGTGCCACCGCCGGACAGTACACAGATACGCAGTATTTT
>-|TRBJ1-5|-|TRBV5-5
CASSGAGSSNQPQHF
TGTGCCAGCAGCGGGGCAGGGTCCAGCAATCAGCCCCAGCATTTT
>-|TRBJ1-2|-|TRBV19
CASSPHSGGYTF
TGTGCCAGTAGCCCGCACTCGGGTGGCTACACCTTC